A selection of T cell receptor beta chains follows, all from one sample in a study of T cells after somatic rescue of genetic block. The assay was immunoSEQ multiplex PCR, and TCRdb's table has in-frame clones only and misses some. The table lists some 74,000 clones, roughly 90% of them singletons, with roughly 2.9% in the top ten. The specimen sequenced was peripheral blood mononuclear cells (PBMCs). These receptors all come from a man younger than 45. Both conserved end residues are trimmed from each CDR3. Fields, in order: J gene, V gene, CDR3 protein.

TRBJ2-1 TRBV28 ASSLDPPTTYEQF
TRBJ2-2 TRBV5-1 ASIEGSNTGELF
TRBJ2-7 TRBV6-6 ASRGLVEQY
TRBJ2-7 TRBV7-8 ASRLREGASHEQY
TRBJ1-2 TRBV7-9 ASSSWDSANYGYT
TRBJ2-2 TRBV10-2 ASSEPQGRGTGELF
TRBJ1-5 TRBV11-2 ASSLDERNQPQH
TRBJ1-2 TRBV5-4 ASTPLQGGDGYT
TRBJ2-7 TRBV27 ASSLSGSSGPLIEQY
TRBJ1-2 TRBV6-5 ASSKPGQGNYGYT
TRBJ2-1 TRBV5-4 ASSSRLAGGVEQF
TRBJ1-2 TRBV5-5 ASSLGRNGYT
TRBJ1-1 TRBV5-5 ASSSDRFNTEAF
TRBJ1-6 TRBV7-9 ASSLDGQGWSPLH
TRBJ2-1 TRBV13 ASSPSAGEYYNEQF
TRBJ1-5 TRBV19 ASSSDRINQPQH
TRBJ2-4 TRBV28 ASSRGGQAKNIQY
TRBJ2-7 TRBV7-3 ASSLAPGPSYEQY
TRBJ2-7 TRBV4-1 ASSPGQGHYEQY
TRBJ2-7 TRBV7-9 ASSHRVRQGQSYEQY
TRBJ2-7 TRBV7-2 ASSLGASSRYEQY
TRBJ2-3 TRBV4-2 ASSQDGTGNPGTDTQY
TRBJ2-7 TRBV28 ASITSGGPAEQY
TRBJ1-1 TRBV30 AWRAGFGSAEAF
TRBJ1-1 TRBV6-5 ASAPSKAVPEAF
TRBJ1-1 TRBV7-9 ASSQTEVNTEAF
TRBJ1-6 TRBV30 AWTGGPDSPLH
TRBJ1-2 TRBV19 ASSKGPANYGYT